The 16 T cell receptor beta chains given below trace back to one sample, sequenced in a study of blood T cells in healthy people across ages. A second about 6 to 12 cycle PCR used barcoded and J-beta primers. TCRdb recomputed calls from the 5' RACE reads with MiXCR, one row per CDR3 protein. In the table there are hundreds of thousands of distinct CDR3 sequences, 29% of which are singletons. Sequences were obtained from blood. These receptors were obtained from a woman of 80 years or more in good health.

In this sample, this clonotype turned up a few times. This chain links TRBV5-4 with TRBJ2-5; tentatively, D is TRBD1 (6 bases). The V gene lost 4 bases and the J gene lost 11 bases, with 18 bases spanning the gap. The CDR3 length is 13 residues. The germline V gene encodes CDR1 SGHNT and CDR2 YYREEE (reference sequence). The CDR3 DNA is TGTGCCAGCAGCGACCGGGACAACAATGAGCAGTACTTC. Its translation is CASSDRDNNEQYF. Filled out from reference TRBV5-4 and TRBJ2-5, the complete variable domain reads ETGVTQSPTHLIKTRGQQVTLRCSSQSGHNTVSWYQQALGQGPQFIFQYYREEENGRGNFPPRFSGLQFPNYSSELNVNALELDDSALYLCASSDRDNNEQYFGPGTRLLVL.

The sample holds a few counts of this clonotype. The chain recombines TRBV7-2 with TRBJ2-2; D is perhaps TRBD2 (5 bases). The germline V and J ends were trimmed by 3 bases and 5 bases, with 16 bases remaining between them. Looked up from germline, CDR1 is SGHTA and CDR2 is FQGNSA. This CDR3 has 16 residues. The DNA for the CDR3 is TGTGCCAGCAGCTTGAGAGGGAGTAGGAGAACCGGGGAGCTGTTTTTT. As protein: CASSLRGSRRTGELFF.

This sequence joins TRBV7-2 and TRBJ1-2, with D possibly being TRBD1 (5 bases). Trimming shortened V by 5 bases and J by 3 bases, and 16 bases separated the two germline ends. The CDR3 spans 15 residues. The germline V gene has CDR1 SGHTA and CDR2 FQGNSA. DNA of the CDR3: TGTGCCAGCAGCCCTGGGACCTTGTATGACTATGGCTACACCTTC. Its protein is CASSPGTLYDYGYTF.

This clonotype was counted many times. The CDR3 DNA sequence: TGTGCCAGCAGCAGGACAGGGGGAACGGATGAGCAGTTCTTC. It translates to CASSRTGGTDEQFF. The J gene is TRBJ2-1, the V gene TRBV6-4, with 10 bases lining up with TRBD1. V lost 6 bases and J lost 8; bases outside the gene matches: 7. The germline V gene has CDR1 MRHNA and CDR2 SNTAGT. The CDR3 runs 14 residues.

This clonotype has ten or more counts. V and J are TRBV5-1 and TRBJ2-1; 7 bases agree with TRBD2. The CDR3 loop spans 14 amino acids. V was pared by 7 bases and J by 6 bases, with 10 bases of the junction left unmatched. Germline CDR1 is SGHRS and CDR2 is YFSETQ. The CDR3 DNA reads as TGCGCCAGCGAGAAAGGGGCTAGCGGCAATGAGCAGTTCTTC. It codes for CASEKGASGNEQFF.

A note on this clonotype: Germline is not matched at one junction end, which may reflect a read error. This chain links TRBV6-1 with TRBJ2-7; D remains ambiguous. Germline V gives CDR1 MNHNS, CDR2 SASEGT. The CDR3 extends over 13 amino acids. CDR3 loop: CASGEATSYEQYF. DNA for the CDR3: TGTGCCAGCGGTGAGGCTACCTCCTACGAGCAGTACTTC.

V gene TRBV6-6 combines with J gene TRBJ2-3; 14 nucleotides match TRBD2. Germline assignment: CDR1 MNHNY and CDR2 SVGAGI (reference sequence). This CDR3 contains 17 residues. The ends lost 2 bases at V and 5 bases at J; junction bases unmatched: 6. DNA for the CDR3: TGTGCCAGCAGTTACCGGACCGGGACTAGCGGGGGAGATACGCAGTATTTT. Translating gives CASSYRTGTSGGDTQYF.

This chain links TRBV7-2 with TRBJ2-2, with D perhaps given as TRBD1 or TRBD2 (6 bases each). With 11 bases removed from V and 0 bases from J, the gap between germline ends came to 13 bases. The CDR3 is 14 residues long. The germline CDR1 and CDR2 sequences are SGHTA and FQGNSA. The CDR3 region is CARQGGTNTGELFF. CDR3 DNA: TGTGCCCGACAAGGGGGGACGAACACCGGGGAGCTGTTTTTT.

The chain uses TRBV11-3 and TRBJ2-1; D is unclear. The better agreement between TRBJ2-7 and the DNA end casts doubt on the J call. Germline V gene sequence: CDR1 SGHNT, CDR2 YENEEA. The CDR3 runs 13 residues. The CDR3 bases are TGTGCCAGCAGCCGCGAGTCCTACAATGAGCAGTACTTC. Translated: CASSRESYNEQYF.

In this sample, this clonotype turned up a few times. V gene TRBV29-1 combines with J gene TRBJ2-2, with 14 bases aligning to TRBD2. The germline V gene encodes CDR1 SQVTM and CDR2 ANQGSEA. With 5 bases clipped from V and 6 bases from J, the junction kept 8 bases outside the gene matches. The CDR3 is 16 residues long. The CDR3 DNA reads TGCAGCGTTCCGGGACTAGCGGGGGTTAGCTCCGGGGAGCTGTTTTTT. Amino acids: CSVPGLAGVSSGELFF.

The CDR3 DNA reads as TGTGCCAGCAGTGCAACGGGACGCCTAAATTCACCCCTCCACTTT. Protein sequence: CASSATGRLNSPLHF. V usage is TRBV12-3 or TRBV12-4 and J usage is TRBJ1-6, with D possibly matching TRBD1 (5 bases). This CDR3 is built from 15 residues. Between the trimmed V and J ends, which lost 5 bases and 7 bases, there was a span of 15 bases.

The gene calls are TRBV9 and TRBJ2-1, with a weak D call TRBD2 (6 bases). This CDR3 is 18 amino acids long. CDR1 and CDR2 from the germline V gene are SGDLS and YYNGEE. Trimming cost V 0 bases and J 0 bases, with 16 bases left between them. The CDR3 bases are TGTGCCAGCAGCGTAGCTGGTTTGATGGGAGGCTCCTACAATGAGCAGTTCTTC. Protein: CASSVAGLMGGSYNEQFF.

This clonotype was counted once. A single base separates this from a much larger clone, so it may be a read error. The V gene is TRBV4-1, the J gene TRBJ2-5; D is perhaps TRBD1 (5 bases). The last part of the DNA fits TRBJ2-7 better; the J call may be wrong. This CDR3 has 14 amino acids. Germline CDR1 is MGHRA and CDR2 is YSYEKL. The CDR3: CASRPTVDNYEQYF. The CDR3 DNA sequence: TGCGCCAGCAGACCTACAGTGGACAACTACGAGCAGTACTTC.

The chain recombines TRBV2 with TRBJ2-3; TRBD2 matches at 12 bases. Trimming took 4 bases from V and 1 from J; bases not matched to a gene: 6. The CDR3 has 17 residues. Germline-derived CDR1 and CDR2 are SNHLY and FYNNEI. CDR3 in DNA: TGTGCCAGCAGTGCGCTAGCGGGGGGGCGGCGCACAGATACGCAGTATTTT. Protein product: CASSALAGGRRTDTQYF.

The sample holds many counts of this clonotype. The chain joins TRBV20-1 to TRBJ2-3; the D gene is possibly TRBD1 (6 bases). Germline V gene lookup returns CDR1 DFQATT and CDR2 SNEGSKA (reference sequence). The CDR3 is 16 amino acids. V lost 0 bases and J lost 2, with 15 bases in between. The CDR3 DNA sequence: TGCAGTGCTAGAGACCAAATGAAGGGGGACACAGATACGCAGTATTTT. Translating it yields CSARDQMKGDTDTQYF.

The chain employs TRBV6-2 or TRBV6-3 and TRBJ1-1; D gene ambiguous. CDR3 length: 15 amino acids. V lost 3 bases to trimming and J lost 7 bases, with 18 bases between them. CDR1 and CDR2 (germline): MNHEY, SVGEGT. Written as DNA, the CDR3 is TGTGCCAGCAGTTATTCCGACACGGCTCCCCTTGAAGCTTTCTTT. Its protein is CASSYSDTAPLEAFF.